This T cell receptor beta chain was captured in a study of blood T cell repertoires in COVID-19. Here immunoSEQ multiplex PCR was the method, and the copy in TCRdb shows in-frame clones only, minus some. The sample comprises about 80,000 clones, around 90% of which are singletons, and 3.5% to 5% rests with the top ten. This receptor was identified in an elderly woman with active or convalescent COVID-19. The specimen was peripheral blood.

The DNA for the CDR3 is TGTGCCAGCAGCTTGGAGAGGGCTGGGGCCAACGTCCTGACTTTC. Amino acid sequence: CASSLERAGANVLTF. The chain uses TRBV5-4 and TRBJ2-6; perhaps TRBD2 as D (5 bases). The CDR3 has 15 residues. Trimming took 0 bases from V and 2 from J, leaving 6 bases between them. Germline CDR1 reads SGHNT; CDR2 reads YYREEE (reference sequence).